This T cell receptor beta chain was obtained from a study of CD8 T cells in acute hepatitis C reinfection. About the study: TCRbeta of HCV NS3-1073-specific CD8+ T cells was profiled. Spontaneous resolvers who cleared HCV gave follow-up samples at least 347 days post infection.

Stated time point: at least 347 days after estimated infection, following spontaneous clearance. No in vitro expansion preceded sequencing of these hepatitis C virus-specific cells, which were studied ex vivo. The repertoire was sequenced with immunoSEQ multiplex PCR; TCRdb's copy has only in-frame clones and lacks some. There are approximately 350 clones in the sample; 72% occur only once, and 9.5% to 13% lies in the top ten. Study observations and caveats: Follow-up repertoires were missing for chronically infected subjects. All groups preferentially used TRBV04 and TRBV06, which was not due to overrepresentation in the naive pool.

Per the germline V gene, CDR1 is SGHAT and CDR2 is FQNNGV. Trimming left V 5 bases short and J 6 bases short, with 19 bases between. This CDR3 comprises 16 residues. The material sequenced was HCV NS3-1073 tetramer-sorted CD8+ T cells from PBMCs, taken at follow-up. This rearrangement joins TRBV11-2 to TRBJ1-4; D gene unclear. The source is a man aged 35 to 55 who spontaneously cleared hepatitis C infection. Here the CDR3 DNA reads TGTGCCAGCAGCCCCCCAGCGGGTGGTGGGTATGAAAAACTGTTTTTT. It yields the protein CASSPPAGGGYEKLFF.